The 4 T cell receptor beta chains below were found in one sample sequenced in a study of T cell repertoires in cytomegalovirus infection. Antigen specificity for these receptors is unknown. TCRdb ran MiXCR on the reads and lists one entry per CDR3 protein. The sample consists of about 310,000 distinct CDR3 sequences, 20% to 30% of them appearing once. The sequencing used cultured PBMCs, collected from culture after CMV antigen stimulation. The receptors were sampled from a human donor in good health (CMV status not recorded). Some clones in this sample may be carry-over from other donors' samples.

The chain has TRBV4-1 and TRBJ2-2; D remains ambiguous. The CDR3 has 17 residues. CDR1 is MGHRA and CDR2 is YSYEKL in the germline V gene. Trimming pared 0 bases from V and 0 bases from J, leaving 11 bases between. The CDR3 spells CASSQEVTAANTGELFF. The CDR3 coding sequence is TGCGCCAGCAGCCAAGAAGTAACGGCCGCGAACACCGGGGAGCTGTTTTTT.

The chain uses TRBV5-4 and TRBJ2-2, with a possible D match to TRBD2 (5 bases). Trimming removed 0 bases at V and 6 bases at J, with 12 bases between. The CDR3 has 15 amino acids. The V gene's germline CDR1 is SGHNT and CDR2 YYREEE (reference sequence). For the CDR3, the DNA is TGTGCCAGCAGCTTGGCCACGTCCGGGGCCGGGGAGCTGTTTTTT. Protein: CASSLATSGAGELFF.

The J gene is TRBJ2-7, the V gene TRBV28; weak D call: TRBD1 (6 bases). In germline, CDR1 is MDHEN, CDR2 SYDVKM. The CDR3 consists of 15 residues. Trimming cost V 5 bases and J 2 bases, with 16 bases left between them. The CDR3 bases are TGTGCCAGCAGTCCAGGGGTTTCGAATGCCTACGAGCAGTACTTC. It codes for CASSPGVSNAYEQYF.

This clonotype was counted only a few times. The chain uses TRBV6-5 and TRBJ2-7, with TRBD2 matching 15 bases. The CDR3 has 15 amino acids. V gave up 5 bases and J gave up 5 bases; unmatched junction bases: 4. CDR1 and CDR2 (germline): MNHEY, SVGAGI. The CDR3 is CASSGTSGRIHEQYF. DNA for the CDR3: TGTGCCAGCAGTGGGACTAGCGGGAGGATCCACGAGCAGTACTTC.